This TCR beta chain was recovered during a study of cytomegalovirus exposure and HLA in healthy donors. The PCR was carried out with 60 Vbeta primers and 13 Jbeta primers. Clones were read by immunoSEQ multiplex PCR, and TCRdb kept only the in-frame ones, dropping some. The table lists 120,000 or so clones, roughly four fifths of them singletons. Despite likely unrecorded immune exposures, the donors were nominally healthy at the time of sampling. From germline, CDR1 is SNHLY and CDR2 FYNNEI. The V end was cut by 2 bases, the J end by 8 bases, with 21 bases between. The CDR3 totals 17 residues. This clonotype was obtained from a male donor in good health and CMV-seropositive. V gene TRBV2 combines with J gene TRBJ1-4, with D possibly matching TRBD1 (6 bases). The material sequenced was PBMCs. The CDR3 sequence is CASSERVPGARAEKLFF. For the CDR3, the DNA is TGTGCCAGCAGTGAACGGGTGCCAGGGGCAAGAGCGGAAAAACTGTTTTTT.